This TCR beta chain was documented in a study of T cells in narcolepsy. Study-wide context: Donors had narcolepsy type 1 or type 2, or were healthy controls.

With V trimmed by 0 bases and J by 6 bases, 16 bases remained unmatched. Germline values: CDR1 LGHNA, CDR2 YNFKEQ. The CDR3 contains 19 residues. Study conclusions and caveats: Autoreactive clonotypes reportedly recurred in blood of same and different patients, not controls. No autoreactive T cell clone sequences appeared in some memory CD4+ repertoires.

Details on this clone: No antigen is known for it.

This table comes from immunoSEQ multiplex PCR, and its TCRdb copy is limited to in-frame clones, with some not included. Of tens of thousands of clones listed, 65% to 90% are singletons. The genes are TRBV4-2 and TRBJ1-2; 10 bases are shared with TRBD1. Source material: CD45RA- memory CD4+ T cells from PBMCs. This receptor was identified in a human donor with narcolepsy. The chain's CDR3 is CASSQDPMRGTGVSNGYTF. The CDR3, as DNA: TGTGCCAGCAGCCAAGACCCCATGAGAGGGACAGGGGTTAGCAATGGCTACACCTTC.